This TCR beta chain was profiled in a study of T cells expressing NK-cell markers. Study in general: All TCR beta repertoires analysed originated from sorted CD3+CD56+NKG2C+, CD3+CD56+NKG2C- and CD3+CD56-NKG2C+ T cells. Whole-study findings and limits: A few of the donors also had these clonotypes leading their CD3+CD56-NKG2C+ fraction.

TCR beta libraries carry UMIs added by 5'RACE template switching. TCRdb processed the 5' RACE reads again and assigns one entry to each CDR3 protein, with no DNA. Its clone listing holds about 120,000 distinct CDR3 sequences. CDR1 and CDR2 from the germline V gene are SGDLS and YYNGEE. The CDR3 has 15 residues. Of note for this clonotype: Its matching antigen is unknown.

Sequencing was performed on blood T cells: a sorted CD56 or NKG2C T cell subset, CD4+ or CD8+ T cells, or bulk PBMC T cells (not recorded which). The gene calls are TRBV9 and TRBJ1-2. This sequence was found in a woman aged 18 to 75 in good health. The CDR3 spells CASSVAVNRDGGYTF.